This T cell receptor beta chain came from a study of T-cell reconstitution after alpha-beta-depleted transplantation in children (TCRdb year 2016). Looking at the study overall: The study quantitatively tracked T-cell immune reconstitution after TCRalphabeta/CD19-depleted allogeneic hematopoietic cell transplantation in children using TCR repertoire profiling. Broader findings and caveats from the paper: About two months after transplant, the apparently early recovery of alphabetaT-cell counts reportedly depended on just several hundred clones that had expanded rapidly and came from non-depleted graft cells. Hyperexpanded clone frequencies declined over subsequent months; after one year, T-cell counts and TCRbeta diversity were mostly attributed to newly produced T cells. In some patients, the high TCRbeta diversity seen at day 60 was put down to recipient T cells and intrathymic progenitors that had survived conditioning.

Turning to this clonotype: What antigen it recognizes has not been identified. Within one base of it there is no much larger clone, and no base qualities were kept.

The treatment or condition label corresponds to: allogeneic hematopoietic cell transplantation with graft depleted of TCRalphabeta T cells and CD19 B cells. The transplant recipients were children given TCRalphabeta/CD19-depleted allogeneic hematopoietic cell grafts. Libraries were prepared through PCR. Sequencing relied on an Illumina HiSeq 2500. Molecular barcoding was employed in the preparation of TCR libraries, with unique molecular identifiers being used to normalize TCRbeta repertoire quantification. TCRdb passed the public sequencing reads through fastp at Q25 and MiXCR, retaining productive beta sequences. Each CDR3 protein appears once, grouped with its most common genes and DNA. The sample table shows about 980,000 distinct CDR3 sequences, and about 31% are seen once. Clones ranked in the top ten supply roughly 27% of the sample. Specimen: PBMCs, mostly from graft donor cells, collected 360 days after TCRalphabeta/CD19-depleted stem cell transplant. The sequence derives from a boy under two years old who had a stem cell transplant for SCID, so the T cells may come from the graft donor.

The bases read TGTGCCAGCAGTTACGGGCGGGGAAGCACAGATACGCAGTATTTT. Its coded protein is CASSYGRGSTDTQYF. The chain links TRBV12-3 or TRBV12-4 with TRBJ2-3, and the D gene may be TRBD2, 6 bases matching. V is clipped by 4 bases and J by 0 bases, and the sequence between their germline boundaries is 11 bases long. The CDR3 has 15 amino acids, counting the end cysteine and phenylalanine. Only the CDR3 DNA is retained, 45 bases long and in frame from the first base.